This TCR beta chain was profiled in a study of blood T cell repertoires in COVID-19. About the research overall: The United States, Italy and Spain provided the acute and convalescent COVID-19 samples. Nucleic acid was either cDNA or gDNA, and it came from T cells, B-cell-depleted T cells, or PBMCs.

V was trimmed by 6 bases and J by 0 bases, leaving 12 bases between them. The CDR3 is 14 residues long. CDR1 is SNHLY, CDR2 FYNNEI, per germline. Measured with immunoSEQ multiplex PCR; TCRdb has only the in-frame clones, and not every one. Found here are about 46,000 clones, 85% to 90% of them singletons; the top ten hold around 8.7%. The source material was peripheral blood. This chain links TRBV2 with TRBJ2-7, with TRBD2 as a possible D gene (5 bases). The sequence was collected from a man in his forties or fifties with active COVID-19. CDR3 region: CASSLDRGSYEQYF. Here the CDR3 DNA reads TGTGCCAGCAGCCTAGACCGGGGCTCCTACGAGCAGTACTTC. The variable domain in full, with the rest retrieved from reference TRBV2 and TRBJ2-7, is EPEVTQTPSHQVTQMGQEVILRCVPISNHLYFYWYRQILGQKVEFLVSFYNNEISEKSEIFDDQFSVERPDGSNFTLKIRSTKLEDSAMYFCASSLDRGSYEQYFGPGTRLTVT.